The 6 T cell receptor beta chains below were found in one sample sequenced in a study of breast tumors, draining lymph nodes, adjacent tissues. Each CDR3 protein gets one entry after TCRdb re-called the multiplex PCR reads with MiXCR. Among 20,000 to 25,000 distinct CDR3 sequences listed, more than 50% were seen once. What was sequenced was breast tumor tissue. These receptor sequences come from a female donor with breast cancer. Some clones in this sample may be carry-over from other donors' samples.

V gene TRBV7-8 combines with J gene TRBJ2-7; 7 bases fit TRBD1. Trimming cost V 0 bases and J 6 bases; bases outside gene matches: 2. The CDR3 contains 13 residues. Germline CDR1 is SGHVS and CDR2 is FQNEAQ. Written as DNA, the CDR3 is TGTGCCAGCAGCTTAGCGGACAGGCGCGAGCAGTACTTC. It codes for CASSLADRREQYF. Full variable domain (outside the CDR3, taken from reference TRBV7-8 and TRBJ2-7): GAGVSQSPRYKVAKRGQDVALRCDPISGHVSLFWYQQALGQGPEFLTYFQNEAQLDKSGLPSDRFFAERPEGSVSTLKIQRTQQEDSAVYLCASSLADRREQYFGPGTRLTVT.

The count of this clonotype is one. The chain couples TRBV24-1 to TRBJ1-5; the D is unclear. The CDR3 has 13 residues. The V end was cut by 3 bases, the J end by 7 bases, with 9 bases between. Germline values: CDR1 KGHDR, CDR2 SFDVKD. The CDR3 coding sequence is TGTGCCACCAGTGATCATACGAGCCAGCCCCAGCATTTT. Translating gives CATSDHTSQPQHF.

This clonotype was detected ten times or more. A much larger clonotype is one base distant, so this may be a read error. V gene TRBV20-1 combines with J gene TRBJ2-1; 8 bases map to TRBD2. Germline V gene data show CDR1 as DFQATT and CDR2 as SNEGSKA (reference sequence). This CDR3 comprises 19 residues. The V segment lost 3 bases and the J segment 7 bases; nucleotides outside the gene matches: 23. In DNA form, the CDR3 reads TGCAGTGCTAGCATCGGGGGGGGTAGCGCGAGGGCCCGGAGGAATGAGCAGTTCTTC. This gives the protein CSASIGGGSARARRNEQFF.

This CDR3 reads CASRGTSGNYEQYF. The CDR3 coding sequence is TGTGCCAGCAGGGGGACTAGCGGAAACTACGAGCAGTACTTC. The chain joins TRBV2 to TRBJ2-7; 11 bases are a match to TRBD2. After removal of 6 bases from V and 3 bases from J, the junction contained 4 bases not matched to a gene. The CDR3 is 14 residues long. Germline CDR1 SNHLY, CDR2 FYNNEI.

V gene TRBV20-1 combines with J gene TRBJ2-3; D perhaps matches TRBD1 (6 bases). The J call may be wrong; the DNA end is better matched by TRBJ1-5. Germline values: CDR1 DFQATT, CDR2 SNEGSKA (reference sequence). This CDR3 comprises 13 residues. CDR3 sequence reads: CSAHSGRTDTQHF. CDR3 bases: TGCAGTGCTCATAGCGGGAGGACAGATACGCAGCATTTT.

In this sample, this clonotype turned up many times. The chain has TRBV28 and TRBJ2-7; 8 bases agree with TRBD1. Germline V gives CDR1 MDHEN, CDR2 SYDVKM. The CDR3 covers 15 residues. V was clipped by 4 bases and J by 1 base; unmatched bases: 6. The CDR3 nucleotides read TGTGCCAGCAGTTCAGGGGGCGCAGGATCCTACGAGCAGTACTTC. Its translation: CASSSGGAGSYEQYF.